This TCR beta chain is drawn from a study of lymphopenia after photon versus proton radiotherapy. Clones were read by immunoSEQ multiplex PCR, and TCRdb kept only the in-frame ones, dropping some. This table has roughly 58,000 clones, 75% to 90% appearing once. This clone came up a few times. Germline lookup yields CDR1 LGHNA and CDR2 YSLEER. This CDR3 is 16 amino acids long. Trimming at V came to 0 bases and at J to 4 bases, leaving 8 bases not matched to a gene. Sequenced here: peripheral blood, sampled from a patient treated with proton-based radiotherapy. The receptor's source is a man of 80 years or more with esophageal cancer. This chain links TRBV4-3 with TRBJ2-5, with 7 bases fitting TRBD1. This CDR3 is CASSQEAWDRGETQYF. The DNA of the CDR3 is TGCGCCAGCAGCCAAGAGGCTTGGGACAGAGGAGAGACCCAGTACTTC.